This T cell receptor (beta chain) is drawn from a study of blood T cell repertoires in COVID-19. Study-level information: There were acute and convalescent COVID-19 samples, and they came from the United States, Italy and Spain. PBMCs, B-cell-depleted T cells, or T cells provided the cDNA or gDNA that made up the material.

CDR3 length equals 13 residues. The germline V and J ends were trimmed by 0 bases and 4 bases, with 9 bases remaining between them. Looked up from germline, CDR1 is GTSNPN and CDR2 is SVGIG (reference sequence). In the source study's methods: It was from reference gene primer amplification that nucleated cell counts were estimated. Sequencing used immunoSEQ multiplex PCR; TCRdb keeps in-frame clones, though not all of them. For V, J and clone size, that table is used; D and trimming come from the DNA. The table has about 66,000 clones, roughly 78% seen once; the top ten hold about 9.8%. The sample comprised peripheral blood. The TCR originated in a human donor in a cohort sampled during active COVID-19. This chain links TRBV30 with TRBJ1-2; a weak D match, TRBD1 (6 bases). The CDR3, as DNA: TGTGCCTGGAGTGTAAACAGGGTCTATGGCTACACCTTC. Translation gives CAWSVNRVYGYTF.